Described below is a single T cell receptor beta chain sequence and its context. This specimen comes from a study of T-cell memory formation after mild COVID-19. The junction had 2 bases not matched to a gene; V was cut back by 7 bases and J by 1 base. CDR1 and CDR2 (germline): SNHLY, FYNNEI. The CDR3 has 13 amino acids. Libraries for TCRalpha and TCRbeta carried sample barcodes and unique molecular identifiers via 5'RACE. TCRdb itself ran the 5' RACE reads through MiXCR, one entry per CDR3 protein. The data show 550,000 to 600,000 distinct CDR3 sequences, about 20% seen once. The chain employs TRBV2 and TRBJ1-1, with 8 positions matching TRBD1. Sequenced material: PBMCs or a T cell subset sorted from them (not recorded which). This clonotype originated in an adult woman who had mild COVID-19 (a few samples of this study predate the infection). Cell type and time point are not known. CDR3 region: CASKDRGNTEAFF. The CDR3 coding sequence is TGTGCCAGCAAAGACAGGGGGAACACTGAAGCTTTCTTT.